The rows below give T cell receptor beta chains drawn from one sample of a study of blood T cell repertoires in COVID-19. TCRdb's table, derived via immunoSEQ multiplex PCR, lists solely in-frame clones and lacks some. The sample shows around 310,000 clones, around 91% of them seen only once. The sample consisted of peripheral blood. The receptors here all came from a woman in her thirties or forties with COVID-19, enrolled during active disease. Both conserved end residues are part of each CDR3. Each record gives: V gene, J gene, clone size, D gene, CDR3 protein, CDR3 DNA. A D gene is named only where the DNA matches it firmly. Clone size, where shown, is once, few, many, or a class for clones that have expanded.

>TRBV6-5|TRBJ1-3|NA|NA
CASSYNRGAIGNTIYF
TGTGCCAGCAGTTATAACCGGGGGGCTATTGGAAACACCATATATTTT
>TRBV6-5|TRBJ1-2|NA|TRBD1
CASYRGGRGYTF
TGTGCCAGCTACAGGGGAGGAAGAGGCTACACCTTC
>TRBV27|TRBJ1-2|NA|NA
CASSRDGYYGYTF
TGTGCCAGCAGCAGGGATGGGTACTATGGCTACACCTTC
>TRBV28|TRBJ2-7|few|TRBD2
CASGYTGTSAYEQYF
TGTGCCAGCGGTTATACCGGGACTAGCGCCTACGAGCAGTACTTC
>TRBV18|TRBJ2-2|NA|NA
CASSPGQGNTGELFF
TGTGCCAGCTCACCGGGGCAGGGTAACACCGGGGAGCTGTTTTTT
>TRBV18|TRBJ2-5|NA|TRBD1
CASSTDRVYQETQYF
TGTGCCAGCTCCACTGACAGGGTGTACCAAGAGACCCAGTACTTC
>TRBV11-1|TRBJ2-7|NA|TRBD1
CASSPRTGFYEQYF
TGTGCCAGCAGCCCCCGGACAGGATTCTACGAGCAGTACTTC
>TRBV5-4|TRBJ1-1|NA|NA
CASSLGPGENTEAFF
TGTGCCAGCAGCTTGGGACCGGGAGAGAACACTGAAGCTTTCTTT
>TRBV11-3|TRBJ2-3|NA|TRBD2
CASSRGLAGALLGGTDTQYF
TGTGCCAGCAGCCGCGGACTAGCGGGAGCCCTATTGGGTGGCACAGATACGCAGTATTTT
>TRBV7-9|TRBJ1-2|NA|TRBD1
CASSLGGQGAIDYGYTF
TGTGCCAGCAGCTTAGGGGGCCAGGGGGCGATAGACTATGGCTACACCTTC
>TRBV27|TRBJ2-7|NA|TRBD1
CASSLSEGQGTLEQYF
TGTGCCAGCAGTTTATCGGAGGGACAGGGCACACTCGAGCAGTACTTC
>TRBV6-5|TRBJ2-5|NA|NA
CASRSWVYTETQYF
TGTGCCAGCCGGAGTTGGGTCTATACGGAGACCCAGTACTTC
>TRBV6-5|TRBJ1-2|NA|TRBD1
CASGRDRGDGYTF
TGTGCCAGCGGACGGGACAGGGGGGATGGCTACACCTTC
>TRBV10-3|TRBJ1-1|NA|TRBD1
CAISVGVTGAFPTEAFF
TGTGCCATCAGTGTCGGGGTAACAGGGGCCTTCCCCACTGAAGCTTTCTTT
>TRBV27|TRBJ2-5|NA|TRBD2
CASSSGTSGRRETQYF
TGTGCCAGCAGTTCCGGGACTAGCGGGAGGCGAGAGACCCAGTACTTC
>TRBV6-6|TRBJ1-4|NA|TRBD1
CASTSSDRENEKLFF
TGTGCCAGCACCTCATCCGACAGGGAAAATGAAAAACTGTTTTTT
>TRBV18|TRBJ1-6|NA|NA
CASSRGSAYNSPLHF
TGTGCCAGCTCAAGAGGGAGTGCCTATAATTCACCCCTCCACTTT
>TRBV29-1|TRBJ2-2|NA|TRBD1
CSATGTGSTGELFF
TGCAGCGCGACCGGGACAGGGAGCACCGGGGAGCTGTTTTTT
>TRBV12-3/TRBV12-4|TRBJ1-1|few|TRBD1
CASSPDRDTEAFF
TGTGCCAGCAGCCCAGACAGGGACACTGAAGCTTTCTTT
>TRBV28|TRBJ1-5|NA|TRBD1
CAGKQGNQPQHF
TGTGCCGGAAAACAGGGGAATCAGCCCCAGCATTTT
>TRBV5-5|TRBJ1-2|NA|NA
CASSREYYGYTF
TGTGCCAGCAGTCGCGAATACTATGGCTACACCTTC
>TRBV7-9|TRBJ1-1|NA|TRBD1
CASSQSGDRATEAFF
TGTGCCAGCAGCCAATCGGGGGACAGGGCCACTGAAGCTTTCTTT